This T cell receptor beta chain derives from a study of regulatory and conventional T cells in RAG deficiency. This clone appeared a single time. Genomic DNA came from blood regulatory T cells gated CD4+ CD25-high CD127-low. TCRdb keeps only in-frame clones here, not all; method: immunoSEQ multiplex PCR. The sample yields 20,000 or so clones, around 90% seen once. The V gene lost 0 bases and the J gene lost 0 bases, with 5 bases spanning the gap. The CDR3 has 14 amino acids. Germline V gene sequence: CDR1 SEHNR, CDR2 FQNEAQ (reference sequence). The same specimen was also included in a second study, on regulatory T cells. That investigation notes: The primer mix had 52 TRBV and 13 TRBJ primers. Regulatory T cells showed the strongest V-J pair restriction and V/J gene skewing among patient repertoires.

The sample consisted of Tregs sorted from blood. J is TRBJ1-1 and V is TRBV7-9, with a weak D call TRBD1 (5 bases). The sequence derives from a human donor in good health. CDR3 sequence reads: CASSLATVNTEAFF. The CDR3 DNA reads as TGTGCCAGCAGCTTAGCGACAGTGAACACTGAAGCTTTCTTT. The variable domain in full, with the rest retrieved from reference TRBV7-9 and TRBJ1-1, is DTGVSQNPRHKITKRGQNVTFRCDPISEHNRLYWYRQTLGQGPEFLTYFQNEAQLEKSRLLSDRFSAERPKGSFSTLEIQRTEQGDSAMYLCASSLATVNTEAFFGQGTRLTVV.